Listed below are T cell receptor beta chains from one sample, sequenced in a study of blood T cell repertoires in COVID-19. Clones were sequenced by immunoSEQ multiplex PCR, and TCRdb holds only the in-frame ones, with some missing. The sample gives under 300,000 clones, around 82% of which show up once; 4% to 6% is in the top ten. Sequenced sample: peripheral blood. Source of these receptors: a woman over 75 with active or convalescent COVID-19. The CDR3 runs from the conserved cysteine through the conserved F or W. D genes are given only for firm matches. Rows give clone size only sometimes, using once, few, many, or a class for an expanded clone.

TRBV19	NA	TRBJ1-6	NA	TGTGCCAGTAGCACGTCGGGGACTAGGGGTAGAACCTATAATTCACCCCTCCACTTT	CASSTSGTRGRTYNSPLHF
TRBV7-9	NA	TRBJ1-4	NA	TGTGCCAGCAGCTTAGACGGCGGGAACGTGGGTGGAAAACTGTTTTTT	CASSLDGGNVGGKLFF
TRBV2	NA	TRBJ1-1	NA	TGTGCCAGCAGTGATGAGCTAGTCACTGAAGCTTTCTTT	CASSDELVTEAFF
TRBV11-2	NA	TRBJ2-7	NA	TGTGCCAGCAGCCGACAACAGAGAAGCTCCTACGAGCAGTACTTC	CASSRQQRSSYEQYF
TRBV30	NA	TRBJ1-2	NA	TGTGCCTGGAGGGGGACTCACTCTGGCTACACCTTC	CAWRGTHSGYTF
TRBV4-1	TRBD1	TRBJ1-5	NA	TGCGCCAGCAGCCAGTCGGGACAGGGAAATCAGCCCCAGCATTTT	CASSQSGQGNQPQHF
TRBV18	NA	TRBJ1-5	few	TGTGCCAGCTCACCTACAACAGGAGCCCGCAATCAGCCCCAGCATTTT	CASSPTTGARNQPQHF
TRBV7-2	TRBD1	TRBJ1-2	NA	TGTGCCAGCAGCCTACAGACAGGGGGCGGTGGCTACACCTTC	CASSLQTGGGGYTF
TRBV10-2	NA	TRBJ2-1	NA	TGCGCCAGCATGTTCGTCCCAGGGGATAGCAATGAGCAGTTCTTC	CASMFVPGDSNEQFF
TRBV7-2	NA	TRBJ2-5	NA	TGTGCCAGCAGCTTAAGTGGGGGGGCAGAGACCCAGTACTTC	CASSLSGGAETQYF
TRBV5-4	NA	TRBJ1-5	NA	TGTGCCAGCAGCTGGGGTGGGGGGAGCAATCAGCCCCAGCATTTT	CASSWGGGSNQPQHF
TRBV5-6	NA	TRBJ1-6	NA	TGTGCCAGCAGCCCAGGGGTTTCACCCCTCCACTTT	CASSPGVSPLHF
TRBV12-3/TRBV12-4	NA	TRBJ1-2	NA	TGTGCCAGCAGCCGGGACACCCGCTCGTCCACCTTC	CASSRDTRSSTF
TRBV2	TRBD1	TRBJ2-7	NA	TGTGCCAGCAAATGGACAGGTCGCGAGCAGTACTTC	CASKWTGREQYF
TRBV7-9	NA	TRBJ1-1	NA	TGTGCCAGCAGCTTACGGGAAACCGTCACTGAAGCTTTCTTT	CASSLRETVTEAFF
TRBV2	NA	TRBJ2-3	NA	TGTGCCAGCACTAAGGGACTCCAACCACGAACAGATACGCAGTATTTT	CASTKGLQPRTDTQYF
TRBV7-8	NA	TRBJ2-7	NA	TGTGCCAGCAGCCCCTATACTAGATCTTTCGAGCAGTACTTC	CASSPYTRSFEQYF
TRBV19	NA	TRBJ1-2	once	TGTGCCACCTGGGGAGGGATACCTTATGGCTACACCTTC	CATWGGIPYGYTF
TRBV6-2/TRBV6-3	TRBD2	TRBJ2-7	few	TGTGCCAGCAGTTTCCCCGGACTAGCGTTTACCTACGAGCAGTACTTC	CASSFPGLAFTYEQYF